These 4 T cell receptor beta chains were all obtained from the same sample, sequenced in a study of response to subunit inactivated influenza vaccine. In TCRdb, the RT-PCR reads were re-called with MiXCR into one record per CDR3 protein. This sample has over 800,000 distinct CDR3 sequences, with around 21% found just once. The sample in question was PBMCs from blood, obtained around 5 days after vaccination. Source of these receptors: a man in his fifties or sixties who received an inactivated influenza vaccine.

This clonotype was seen a handful of times. This rearrangement joins TRBV9 to TRBJ2-1; 9 nucleotides align to TRBD2. V lost 0 bases, J lost 3 bases, and 1 base stayed unmatched. The CDR3 totals 15 residues. Germline CDR1 reads SGDLS; CDR2 reads YYNGEE. CDR3 nucleotide sequence: TGTGCCAGCAGCGTAGCGACTAGCGGCTACAATGAGCAGTTCTTC. The encoded protein is CASSVATSGYNEQFF.

CDR3 nucleotides: TGCAGTGCTACCATTGCTGGAGGGCTTGTAGATACGCAGTATTTT. This translates into CSATIAGGLVDTQYF. The V and J genes are TRBV20-1 and TRBJ2-3; maybe TRBD2 (6 bases). Germline lookup yields CDR1 DFQATT and CDR2 SNEGSKA (reference sequence). This CDR3 is built from 15 residues. Deletions cut 4 bases from V and 5 bases from J, with 19 bases between.

This chain joins TRBV20-1 and TRBJ2-7, with 9 positions matching TRBD1. The CDR3 length is 15 residues. Germline V gene data show CDR1 as DFQATT and CDR2 as SNEGSKA (reference sequence). The V gene end was trimmed by 6 bases and the J gene end by 3 bases; junction bases not matched to a gene: 12. The CDR3 region is CSASEDRGLLYEQYF. CDR3 coding DNA: TGCAGTGCCTCCGAGGACAGGGGACTTCTCTACGAGCAGTACTTC.

The CDR3 bases are TGTGCCAGCAGCCCCCAGACAGGTCCAGATACGCAGTATTTT. Translating it yields CASSPQTGPDTQYF. The rearrangement links TRBV7-2 to TRBJ2-3, with TRBD1 as a possible D gene (6 bases). V lost 5 bases to trimming and J lost 4 bases, with 13 bases between them. Germline V gene sequence: CDR1 SGHTA, CDR2 FQGNSA. This CDR3 has 14 residues.